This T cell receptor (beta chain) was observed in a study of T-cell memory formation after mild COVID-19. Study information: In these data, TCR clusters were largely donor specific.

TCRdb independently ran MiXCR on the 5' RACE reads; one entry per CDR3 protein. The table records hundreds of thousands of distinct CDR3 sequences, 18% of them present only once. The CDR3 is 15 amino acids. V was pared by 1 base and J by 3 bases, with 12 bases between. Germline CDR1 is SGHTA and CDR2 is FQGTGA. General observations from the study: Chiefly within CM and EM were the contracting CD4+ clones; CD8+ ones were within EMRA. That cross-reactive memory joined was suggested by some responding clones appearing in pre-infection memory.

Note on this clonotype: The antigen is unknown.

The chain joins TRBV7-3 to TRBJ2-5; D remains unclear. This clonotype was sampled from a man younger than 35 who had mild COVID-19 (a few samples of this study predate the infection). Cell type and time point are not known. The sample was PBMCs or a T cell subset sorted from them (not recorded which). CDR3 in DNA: TGTGCCAGCAGCTTAATTCCCGGGTCGGAAGAGACCCAGTACTTC. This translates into CASSLIPGSEETQYF.